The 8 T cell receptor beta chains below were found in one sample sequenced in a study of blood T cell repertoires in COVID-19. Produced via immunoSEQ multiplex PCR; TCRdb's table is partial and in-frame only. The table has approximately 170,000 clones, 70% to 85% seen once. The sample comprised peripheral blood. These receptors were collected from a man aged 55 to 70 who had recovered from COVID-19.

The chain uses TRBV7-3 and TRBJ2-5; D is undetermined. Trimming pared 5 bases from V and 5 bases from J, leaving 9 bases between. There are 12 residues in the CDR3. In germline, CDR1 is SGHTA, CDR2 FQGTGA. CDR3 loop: CASSAREETQYF. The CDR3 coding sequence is TGTGCCAGCAGCGCGAGAGAGGAGACCCAGTACTTC.

CDR3 nucleotide sequence: TGTGCCAGCAGCTTCAACAGGGGCAACACCGGGGAGCTGTTTTTT. Its protein product is CASSFNRGNTGELFF. This chain joins TRBV7-8 and TRBJ2-2, with 7 positions matching TRBD1. Trimming took 3 bases from V and 2 from J; bases not matched to a gene: 3. Looked up from germline, CDR1 is SGHVS and CDR2 is FQNEAQ. The CDR3 is 15 amino acids.

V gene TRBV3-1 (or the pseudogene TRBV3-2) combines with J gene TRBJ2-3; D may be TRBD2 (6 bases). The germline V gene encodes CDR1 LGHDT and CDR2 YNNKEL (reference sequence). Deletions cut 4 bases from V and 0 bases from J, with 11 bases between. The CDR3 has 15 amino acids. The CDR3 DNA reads TGTGCCAGCAGCCTACAAGGGACTAGCACAGATACGCAGTATTTT. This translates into CASSLQGTSTDTQYF.

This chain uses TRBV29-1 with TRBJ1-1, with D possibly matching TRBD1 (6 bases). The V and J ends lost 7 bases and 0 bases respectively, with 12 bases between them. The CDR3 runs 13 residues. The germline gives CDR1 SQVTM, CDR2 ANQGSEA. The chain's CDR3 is CSAGRGMNTEAFF. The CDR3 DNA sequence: TGCAGCGCTGGGAGGGGGATGAACACTGAAGCTTTCTTT. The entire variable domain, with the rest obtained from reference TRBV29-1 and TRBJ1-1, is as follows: SAVISQKPSRDICQRGTSLTIQCQVDSQVTMMFWYRQQPGQSLTLIATANQGSEATYESGFVIDKFPISRPNLTFSTLTVSNMSPEDSSIYLCSAGRGMNTEAFFGQGTRLTVV.

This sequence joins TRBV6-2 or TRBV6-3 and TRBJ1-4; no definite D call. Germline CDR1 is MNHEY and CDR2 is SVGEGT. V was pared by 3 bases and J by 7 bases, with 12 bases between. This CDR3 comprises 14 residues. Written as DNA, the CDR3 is TGTGCCAGCAGTTATGTCGGAGGTCGTGAAAAACTGTTTTTT. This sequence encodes CASSYVGGREKLFF.

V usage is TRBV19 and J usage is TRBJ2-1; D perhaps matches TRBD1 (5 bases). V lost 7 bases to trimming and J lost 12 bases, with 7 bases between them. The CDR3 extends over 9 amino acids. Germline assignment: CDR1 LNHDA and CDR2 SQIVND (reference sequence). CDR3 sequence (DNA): TGTGCCAGTAAAACAGGGCAGTTCTTC. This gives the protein CASKTGQFF. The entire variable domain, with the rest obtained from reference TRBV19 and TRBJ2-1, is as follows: DGGITQSPKYLFRKEGQNVTLSCEQNLNHDAMYWYRQDPGQGLRLIYYSQIVNDFQKGDIAEGYSVSREKKESFPLTVTSAQKNPTAFYLCASKTGQFFGPGTRLTVL.

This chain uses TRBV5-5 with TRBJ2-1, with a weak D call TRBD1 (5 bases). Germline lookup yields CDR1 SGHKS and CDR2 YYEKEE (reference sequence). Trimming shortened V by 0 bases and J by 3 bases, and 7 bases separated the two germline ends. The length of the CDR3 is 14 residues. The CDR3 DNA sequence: TGTGCCAGCAGCTTGGACCAGGGCTACAATGAGCAGTTCTTC. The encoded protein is CASSLDQGYNEQFF.

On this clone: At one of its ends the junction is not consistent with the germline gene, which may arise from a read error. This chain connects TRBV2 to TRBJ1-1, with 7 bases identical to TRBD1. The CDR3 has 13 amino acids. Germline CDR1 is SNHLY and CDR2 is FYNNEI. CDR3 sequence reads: CASREGGVSEAFF. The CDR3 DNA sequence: TGTGCCAGCAGAGAAGGGGGCGTTTCTGAAGCTTTCTTT.